This TCR beta chain was retrieved from a study of OX40 agonist ivuxolimab in advanced cancers. Study results and caveats: The antigens recognized by the expanded peripheral T cells, that is their antigen specificity, were not determined. On average, a greater number of expanded clones characterised CD8+ T cells relative to CD4+.

For this clone: Its target is not known.

The assay was immunoSEQ multiplex PCR, and TCRdb's table has in-frame clones only and misses some. The repertoire has roughly 90,000 clones, roughly 89% of them found once; the top ten carry less than 1.5%. CDR3 length equals 15 residues. V shed 8 bases and J 1 base; nucleotides not matched to a gene: 7. Germline CDR1 is MNHNS and CDR2 is SASEGT. This TCR was recovered from an adult with an advanced solid tumor such as melanoma, head and neck, liver or kidney cancer. Sample: CD4+ or CD8+ T cells sorted from blood, taken in a trial of the OX40 agonist ivuxolimab. The J gene is TRBJ2-5, the V gene TRBV6-1, with 10 bases identical to TRBD2. The CDR3 sequence: CASGVERGGQETQYF. CDR3 DNA: TGTGCCAGCGGGGTCGAGCGGGGGGGCCAAGAGACCCAGTACTTC.